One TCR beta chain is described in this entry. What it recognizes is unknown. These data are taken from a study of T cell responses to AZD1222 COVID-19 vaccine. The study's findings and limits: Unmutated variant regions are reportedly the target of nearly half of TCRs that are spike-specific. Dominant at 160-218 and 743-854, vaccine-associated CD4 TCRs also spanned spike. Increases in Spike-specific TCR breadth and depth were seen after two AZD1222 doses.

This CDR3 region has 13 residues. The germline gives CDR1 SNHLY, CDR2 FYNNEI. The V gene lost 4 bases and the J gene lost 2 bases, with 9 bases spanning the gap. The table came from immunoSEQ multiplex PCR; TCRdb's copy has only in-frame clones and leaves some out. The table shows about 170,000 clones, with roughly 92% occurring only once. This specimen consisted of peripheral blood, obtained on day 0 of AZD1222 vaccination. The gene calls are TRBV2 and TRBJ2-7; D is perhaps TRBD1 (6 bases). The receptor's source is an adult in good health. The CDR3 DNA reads TGTGCCAGCAGTGGGACAGAGACCTACGAGCAGTACTTC. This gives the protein CASSGTETYEQYF. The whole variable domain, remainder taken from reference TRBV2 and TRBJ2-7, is EPEVTQTPSHQVTQMGQEVILRCVPISNHLYFYWYRQILGQKVEFLVSFYNNEISEKSEIFDDQFSVERPDGSNFTLKIRSTKLEDSAMYFCASSGTETYEQYFGPGTRLTVT.